This TCR beta chain was retrieved from a study of Tregs in tolerant kidney transplant recipients. The CDR3 is 16 residues long. In germline, CDR1 is SGDLS, CDR2 YYNGEE. J gave up 0 bases and V 0 bases, and 0 bases lay outside the gene matches. Libraries were prepared by immunoSEQ multiplex PCR; TCRdb keeps only in-frame clonotypes and omits some of them. The table lists about 110,000 clones, around 90% of them singletons, with more than 0.3% in the top ten. The chain employs TRBV9 and TRBJ2-2; 9 bases are a match to TRBD1. This sequence originates from a human donor who received a combined kidney and bone marrow transplant. The starting material was CD4+ T cells from blood, obtained before the transplant. The DNA for the CDR3 is TGTGCCAGCAGCGTAGGGACAGGGGCGAACACCGGGGAGCTGTTTTTT. Residues: CASSVGTGANTGELFF. Variable domain in full (rest from reference TRBV9 and TRBJ2-2): DSGVTQTPKHLITATGQRVTLRCSPRSGDLSVYWYQQSLDQGLQFLIQYYNGEERAKGNILERFSAQQFPDLHSELNLSSLELGDSALYFCASSVGTGANTGELFFGEGSRLTVL.